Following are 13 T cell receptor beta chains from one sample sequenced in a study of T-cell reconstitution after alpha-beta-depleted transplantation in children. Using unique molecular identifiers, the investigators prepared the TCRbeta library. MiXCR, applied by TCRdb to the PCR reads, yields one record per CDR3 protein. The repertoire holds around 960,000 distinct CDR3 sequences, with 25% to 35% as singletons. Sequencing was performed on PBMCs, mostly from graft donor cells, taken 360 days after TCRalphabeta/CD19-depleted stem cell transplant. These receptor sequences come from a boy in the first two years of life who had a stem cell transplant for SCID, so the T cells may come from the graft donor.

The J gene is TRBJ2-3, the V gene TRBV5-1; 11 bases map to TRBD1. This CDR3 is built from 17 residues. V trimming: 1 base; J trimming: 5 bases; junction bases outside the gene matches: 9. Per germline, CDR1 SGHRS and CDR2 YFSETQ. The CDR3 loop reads CASSLSGQGALGDTQYF. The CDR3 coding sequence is TGCGCCAGCAGCTTGTCAGGACAGGGGGCGCTAGGAGATACGCAGTATTTT.

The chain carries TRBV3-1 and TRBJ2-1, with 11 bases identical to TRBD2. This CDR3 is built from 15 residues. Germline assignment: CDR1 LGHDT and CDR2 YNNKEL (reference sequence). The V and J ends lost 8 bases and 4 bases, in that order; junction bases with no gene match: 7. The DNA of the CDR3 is TGTGCCAGCTGCTTTACTAGCGGGAGTTACAATGAGCAGTTCTTC. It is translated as CASCFTSGSYNEQFF.

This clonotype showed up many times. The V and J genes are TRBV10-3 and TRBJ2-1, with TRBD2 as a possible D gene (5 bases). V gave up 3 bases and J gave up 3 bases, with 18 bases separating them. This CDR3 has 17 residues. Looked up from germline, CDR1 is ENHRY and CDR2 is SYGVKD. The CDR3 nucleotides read TGTGCCATCAGTGACGTTGGCGGGCCTACCATCTACAATGAGCAGTTCTTC. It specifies CAISDVGGPTIYNEQFF.

DNA for the CDR3: TGTGCCAGCACCGCCGGGACAGGATACGAGCAGTACTTC. Protein sequence: CASTAGTGYEQYF. The chain is built from TRBV2 and TRBJ2-7; 8 bases are shared with TRBD1. V shed 7 bases, J shed 4 bases, and the junction held 6 bases outside the gene matches. The CDR3 spans 13 residues. CDR1 and CDR2 from the germline V gene are SNHLY and FYNNEI.

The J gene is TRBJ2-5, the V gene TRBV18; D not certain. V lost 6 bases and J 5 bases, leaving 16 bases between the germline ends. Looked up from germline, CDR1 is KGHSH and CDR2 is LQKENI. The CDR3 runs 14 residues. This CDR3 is CASSPVGTAETQYF. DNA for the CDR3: TGTGCCAGCTCCCCCGTCGGAACGGCTGAGACCCAGTACTTC.

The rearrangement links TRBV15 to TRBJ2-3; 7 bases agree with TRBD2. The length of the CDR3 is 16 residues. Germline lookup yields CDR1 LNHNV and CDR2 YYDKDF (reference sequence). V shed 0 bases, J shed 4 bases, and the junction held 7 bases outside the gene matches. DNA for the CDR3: TGTGCCACCAGCAGAGATTTGGTGCTAGCGGCAGATACGCAGTATTTT. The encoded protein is CATSRDLVLAADTQYF.

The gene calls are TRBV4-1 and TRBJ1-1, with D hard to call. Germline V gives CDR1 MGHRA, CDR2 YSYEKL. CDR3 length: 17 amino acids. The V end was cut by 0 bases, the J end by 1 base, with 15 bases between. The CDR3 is CASSQDIIAGKNTEAFF. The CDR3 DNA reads TGCGCCAGCAGCCAAGATATAATCGCAGGCAAGAACACTGAAGCTTTCTTT.

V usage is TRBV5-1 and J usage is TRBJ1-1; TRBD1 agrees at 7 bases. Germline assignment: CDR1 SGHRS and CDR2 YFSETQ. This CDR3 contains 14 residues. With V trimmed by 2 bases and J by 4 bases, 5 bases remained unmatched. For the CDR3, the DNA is TGCGCCAGCAGCTTTTCCAGGGGGATCACTGAAGCTTTCTTT. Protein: CASSFSRGITEAFF.

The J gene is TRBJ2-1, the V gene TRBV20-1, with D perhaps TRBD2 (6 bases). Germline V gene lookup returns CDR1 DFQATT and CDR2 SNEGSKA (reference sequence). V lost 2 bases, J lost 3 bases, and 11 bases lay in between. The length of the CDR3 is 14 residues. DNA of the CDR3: TGCAGTGCTAGAAGGACTATTCTCTACAATGAGCAGTTCTTC. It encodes CSARRTILYNEQFF.

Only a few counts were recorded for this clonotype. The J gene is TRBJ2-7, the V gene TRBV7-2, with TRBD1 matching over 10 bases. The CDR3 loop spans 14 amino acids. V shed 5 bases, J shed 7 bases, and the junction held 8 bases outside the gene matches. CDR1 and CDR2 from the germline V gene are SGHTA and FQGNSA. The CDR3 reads CASSLRQGAWEQYF. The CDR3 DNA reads TGTGCCAGCAGCCTCCGACAGGGGGCATGGGAGCAGTACTTC.

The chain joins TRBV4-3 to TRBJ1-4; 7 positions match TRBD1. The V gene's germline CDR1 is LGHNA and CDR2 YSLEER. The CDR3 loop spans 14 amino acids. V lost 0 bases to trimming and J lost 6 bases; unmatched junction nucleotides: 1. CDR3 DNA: TGCGCCAGCAGCCAAGAAGGACAGGATGAAAAACTGTTTTTT. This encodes CASSQEGQDEKLFF.

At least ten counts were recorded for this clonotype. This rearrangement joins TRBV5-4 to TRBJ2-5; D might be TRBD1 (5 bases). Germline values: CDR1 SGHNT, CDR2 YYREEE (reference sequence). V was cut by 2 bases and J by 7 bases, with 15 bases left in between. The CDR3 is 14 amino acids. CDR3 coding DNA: TGTGCCAGCAGCTTCGGGCAGGGTGTTTGGACCCAGTACTTC. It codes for CASSFGQGVWTQYF. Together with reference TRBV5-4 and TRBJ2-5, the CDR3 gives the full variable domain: ETGVTQSPTHLIKTRGQQVTLRCSSQSGHNTVSWYQQALGQGPQFIFQYYREEENGRGNFPPRFSGLQFPNYSSELNVNALELDDSALYLCASSFGQGVWTQYFGPGTRLLVL.

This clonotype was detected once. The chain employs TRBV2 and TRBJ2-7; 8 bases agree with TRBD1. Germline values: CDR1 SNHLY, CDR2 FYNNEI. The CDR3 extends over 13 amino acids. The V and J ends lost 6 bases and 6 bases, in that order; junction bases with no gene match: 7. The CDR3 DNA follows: TGTGCCAGCAGAAAGACAGGGACAGGCGAGCAGTACTTC. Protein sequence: CASRKTGTGEQYF. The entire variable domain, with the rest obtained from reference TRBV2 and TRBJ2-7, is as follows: EPEVTQTPSHQVTQMGQEVILRCVPISNHLYFYWYRQILGQKVEFLVSFYNNEISEKSEIFDDQFSVERPDGSNFTLKIRSTKLEDSAMYFCASRKTGTGEQYFGPGTRLTVT.